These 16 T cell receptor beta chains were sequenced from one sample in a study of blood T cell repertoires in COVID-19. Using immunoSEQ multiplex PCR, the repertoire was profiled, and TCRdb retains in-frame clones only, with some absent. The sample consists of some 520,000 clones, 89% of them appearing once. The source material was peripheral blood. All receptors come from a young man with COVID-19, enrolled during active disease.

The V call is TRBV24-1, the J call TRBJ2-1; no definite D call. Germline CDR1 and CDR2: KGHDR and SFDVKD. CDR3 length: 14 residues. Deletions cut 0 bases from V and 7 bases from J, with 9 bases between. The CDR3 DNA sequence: TGTGCCACCAGTGATTTGTTCAGTTGGAATGAGCAGTTCTTC. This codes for CATSDLFSWNEQFF.

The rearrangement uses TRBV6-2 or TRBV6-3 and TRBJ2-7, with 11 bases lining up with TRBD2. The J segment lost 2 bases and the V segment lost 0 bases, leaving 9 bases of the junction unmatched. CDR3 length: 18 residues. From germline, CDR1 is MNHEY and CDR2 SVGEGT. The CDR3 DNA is TGTGCCAGCAGTTACTCGAGCCTAGCGGGGGGTCCCACCTACGAGCAGTACTTC. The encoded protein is CASSYSSLAGGPTYEQYF.

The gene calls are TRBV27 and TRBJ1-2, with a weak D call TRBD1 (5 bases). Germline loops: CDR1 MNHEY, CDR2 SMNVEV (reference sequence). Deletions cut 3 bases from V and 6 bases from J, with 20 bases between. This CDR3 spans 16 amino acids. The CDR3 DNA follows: TGTGCCAGCAGTTTGCTTCCGGCAGGGAGGCAGAATGGCTACACCTTC. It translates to CASSLLPAGRQNGYTF.

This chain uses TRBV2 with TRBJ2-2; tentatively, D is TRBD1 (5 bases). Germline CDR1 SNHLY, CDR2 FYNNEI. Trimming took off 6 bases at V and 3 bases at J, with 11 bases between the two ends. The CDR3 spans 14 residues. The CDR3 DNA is TGTGCCAGCAGGACGGACAAATACACCGGGGAGCTGTTTTTT. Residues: CASRTDKYTGELFF. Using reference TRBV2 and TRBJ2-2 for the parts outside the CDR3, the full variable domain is EPEVTQTPSHQVTQMGQEVILRCVPISNHLYFYWYRQILGQKVEFLVSFYNNEISEKSEIFDDQFSVERPDGSNFTLKIRSTKLEDSAMYFCASRTDKYTGELFFGEGSRLTVL.

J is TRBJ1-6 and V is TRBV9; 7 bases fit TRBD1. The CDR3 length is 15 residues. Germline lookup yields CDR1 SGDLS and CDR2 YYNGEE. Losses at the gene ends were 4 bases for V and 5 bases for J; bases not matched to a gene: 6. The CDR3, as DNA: TGTGCCAGCAGCCCAAGGGACAGCCATAATTCACCCCTCCACTTT. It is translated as CASSPRDSHNSPLHF.

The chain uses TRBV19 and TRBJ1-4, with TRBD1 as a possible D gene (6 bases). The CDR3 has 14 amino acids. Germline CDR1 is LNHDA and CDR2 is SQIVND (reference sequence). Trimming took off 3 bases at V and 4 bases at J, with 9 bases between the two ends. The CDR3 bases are TGTGCCAGTAGTATGGGGACATTTAATGAAAAACTGTTTTTT. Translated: CASSMGTFNEKLFF. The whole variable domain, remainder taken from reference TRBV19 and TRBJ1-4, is DGGITQSPKYLFRKEGQNVTLSCEQNLNHDAMYWYRQDPGQGLRLIYYSQIVNDFQKGDIAEGYSVSREKKESFPLTVTSAQKNPTAFYLCASSMGTFNEKLFFGSGTQLSVL.

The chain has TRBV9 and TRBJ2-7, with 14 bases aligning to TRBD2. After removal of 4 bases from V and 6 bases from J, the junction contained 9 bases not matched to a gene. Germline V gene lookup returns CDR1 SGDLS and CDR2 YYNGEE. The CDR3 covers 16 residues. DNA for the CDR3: TGTGCCAGCAGCCCGACCGGACTAGCGGGAGGCGGCGAGCAGTACTTC. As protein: CASSPTGLAGGGEQYF.

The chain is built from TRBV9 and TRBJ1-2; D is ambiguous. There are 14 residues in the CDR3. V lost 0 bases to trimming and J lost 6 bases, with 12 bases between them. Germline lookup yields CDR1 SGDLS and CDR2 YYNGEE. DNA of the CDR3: TGTGCCAGCAGCGTAGAGCGGCCAACAGATGGCTACACCTTC. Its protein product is CASSVERPTDGYTF.

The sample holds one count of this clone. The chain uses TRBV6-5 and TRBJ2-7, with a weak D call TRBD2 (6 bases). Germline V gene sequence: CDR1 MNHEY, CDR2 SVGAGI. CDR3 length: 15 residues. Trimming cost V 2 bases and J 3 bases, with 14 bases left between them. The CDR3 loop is CASSYGGTYSYEQYF. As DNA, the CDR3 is TGTGCCAGCAGTTACGGCGGGACGTATAGCTACGAGCAGTACTTC.

The CDR3 coding sequence is TGTGCCAGCAGCCTGGGGACAGACTACGAGCAGTACTTC. It yields the protein CASSLGTDYEQYF. The V and J genes are TRBV13 and TRBJ2-7; 7 bases align to TRBD1. CDR1 is PRHDT and CDR2 is FYEKMQ in the germline V gene (reference sequence). The CDR3 is made up of 13 amino acids. Germline trimming cut 5 bases from V and 3 bases from J; bases unmatched to any gene: 4.

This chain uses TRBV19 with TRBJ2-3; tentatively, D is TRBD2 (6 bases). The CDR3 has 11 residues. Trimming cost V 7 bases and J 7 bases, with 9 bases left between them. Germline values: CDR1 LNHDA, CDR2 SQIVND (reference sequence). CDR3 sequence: CASTRDYTQYF. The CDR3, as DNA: TGTGCCAGTACCCGGGACTATACGCAGTATTTT. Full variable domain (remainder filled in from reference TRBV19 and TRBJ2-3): DGGITQSPKYLFRKEGQNVTLSCEQNLNHDAMYWYRQDPGQGLRLIYYSQIVNDFQKGDIAEGYSVSREKKESFPLTVTSAQKNPTAFYLCASTRDYTQYFGPGTRLTVL.

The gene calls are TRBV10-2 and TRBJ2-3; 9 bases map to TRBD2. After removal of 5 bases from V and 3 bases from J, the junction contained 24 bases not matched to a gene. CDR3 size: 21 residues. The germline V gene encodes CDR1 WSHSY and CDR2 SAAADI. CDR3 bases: TGCGCCAGCAGTAAGCCCGCTAGCGGGATCCCGTCCCCGCCCGTAACAGATACGCAGTATTTT. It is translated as CASSKPASGIPSPPVTDTQYF.

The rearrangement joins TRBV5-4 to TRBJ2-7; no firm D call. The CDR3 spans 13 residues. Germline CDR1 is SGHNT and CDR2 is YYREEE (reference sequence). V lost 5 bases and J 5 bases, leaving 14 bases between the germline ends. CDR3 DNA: TGTGCCAGCAGTCCCTACTCAAGCAACGAGCAGTACTTC. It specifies CASSPYSSNEQYF.

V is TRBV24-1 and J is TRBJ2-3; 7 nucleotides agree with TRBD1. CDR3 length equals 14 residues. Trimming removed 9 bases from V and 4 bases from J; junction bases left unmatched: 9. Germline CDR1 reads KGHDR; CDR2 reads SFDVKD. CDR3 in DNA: TGTGCCACCGCGTTGACAGGGCTAGCAGATACGCAGTATTTT. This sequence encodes CATALTGLADTQYF.

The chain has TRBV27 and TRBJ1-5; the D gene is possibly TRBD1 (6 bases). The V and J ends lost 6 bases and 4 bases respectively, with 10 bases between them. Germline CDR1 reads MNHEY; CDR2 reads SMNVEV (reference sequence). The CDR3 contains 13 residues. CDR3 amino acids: CASRWTANQPQHF. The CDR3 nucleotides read TGTGCCAGCAGGTGGACAGCTAATCAGCCCCAGCATTTT.

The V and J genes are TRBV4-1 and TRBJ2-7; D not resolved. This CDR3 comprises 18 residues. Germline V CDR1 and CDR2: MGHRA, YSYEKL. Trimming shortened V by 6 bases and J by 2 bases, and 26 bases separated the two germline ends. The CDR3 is CASSRGALELPKAYEQYF. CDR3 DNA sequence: TGCGCCAGCAGTAGAGGAGCCCTAGAGCTCCCTAAAGCCTACGAGCAGTACTTC.